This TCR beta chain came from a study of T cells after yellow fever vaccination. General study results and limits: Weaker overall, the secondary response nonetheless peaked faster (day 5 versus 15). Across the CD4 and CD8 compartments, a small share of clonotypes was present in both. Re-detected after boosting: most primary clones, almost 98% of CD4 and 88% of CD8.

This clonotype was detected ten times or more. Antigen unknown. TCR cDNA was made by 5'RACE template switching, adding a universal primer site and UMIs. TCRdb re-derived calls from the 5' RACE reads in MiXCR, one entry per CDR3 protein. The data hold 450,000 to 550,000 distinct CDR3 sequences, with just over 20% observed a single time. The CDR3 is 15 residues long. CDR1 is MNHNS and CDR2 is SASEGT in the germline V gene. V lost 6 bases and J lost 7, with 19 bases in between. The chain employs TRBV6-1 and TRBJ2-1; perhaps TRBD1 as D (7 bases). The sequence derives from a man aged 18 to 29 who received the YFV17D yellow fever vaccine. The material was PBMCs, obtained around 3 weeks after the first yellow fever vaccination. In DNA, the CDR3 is TGTGCCAGCAGCGCCGCGGGGCCAGGGGGTAATGAGCAGTTCTTC. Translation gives CASSAAGPGGNEQFF.